The clone carrying this T cell receptor (beta chain) was detected only a few times. Its specificity is not known. The CDR3 length is 16 residues. In germline, CDR1 is DFQATT, CDR2 SNEGSKA (reference sequence). After removal of 2 bases from V and 5 bases from J, the junction contained 11 bases not matched to a gene. These data come from a study of identical twins. Each cDNA held unique molecular identifiers, and template switching gave it a universal primer site. TCRdb called the 5' RACE reads again in MiXCR, with one record for every CDR3 protein. Found here are 1.5 million to 2 million distinct CDR3 sequences, roughly 35% of them singletons; the top ten hold about 0.3%. Study findings and constraints: Insertions ran lower in abundant cord blood beta clonotypes, though not in memory repertoires. The study reached conclusions through statistical analysis that was cross-sectional, not following the same donors.

The TCR sequence derives from a newborn girl in good health. The sample was cord blood. The rearrangement links TRBV20-1 to TRBJ2-3, with 9 bases matching TRBD2. CDR3 sequence reads: CSARPGVLAGIDTQYF. Written as DNA, the CDR3 is TGCAGTGCTAGACCCGGCGTCCTAGCGGGGATAGATACGCAGTATTTT.